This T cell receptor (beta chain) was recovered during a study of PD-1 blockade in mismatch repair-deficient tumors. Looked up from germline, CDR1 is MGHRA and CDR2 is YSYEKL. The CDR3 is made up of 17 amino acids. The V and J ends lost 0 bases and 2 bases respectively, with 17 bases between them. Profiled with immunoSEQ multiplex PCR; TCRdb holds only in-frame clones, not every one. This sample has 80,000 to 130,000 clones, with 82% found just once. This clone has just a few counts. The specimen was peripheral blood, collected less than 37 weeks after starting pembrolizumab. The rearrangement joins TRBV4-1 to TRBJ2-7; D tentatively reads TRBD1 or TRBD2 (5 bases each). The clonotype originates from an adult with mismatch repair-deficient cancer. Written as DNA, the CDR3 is TGCGCCAGCAGCCAAGAACTAGGACATCGAATTGCCTACGAGCAGTACTTC. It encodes CASSQELGHRIAYEQYF.